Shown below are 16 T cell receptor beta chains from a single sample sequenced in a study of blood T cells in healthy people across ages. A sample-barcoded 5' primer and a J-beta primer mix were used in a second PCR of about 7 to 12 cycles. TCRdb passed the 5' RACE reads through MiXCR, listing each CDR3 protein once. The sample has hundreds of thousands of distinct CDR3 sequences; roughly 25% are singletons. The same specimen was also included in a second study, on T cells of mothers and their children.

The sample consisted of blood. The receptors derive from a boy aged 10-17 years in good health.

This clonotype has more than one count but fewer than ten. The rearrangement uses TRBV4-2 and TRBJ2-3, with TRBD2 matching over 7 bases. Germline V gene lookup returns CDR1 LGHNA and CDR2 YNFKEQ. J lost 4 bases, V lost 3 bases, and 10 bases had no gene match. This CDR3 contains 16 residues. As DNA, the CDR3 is TGTGCCAGCAGCCAGGATGGTGCGGCGGGGGCAGATACGCAGTATTTT. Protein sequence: CASSQDGAAGADTQYF.

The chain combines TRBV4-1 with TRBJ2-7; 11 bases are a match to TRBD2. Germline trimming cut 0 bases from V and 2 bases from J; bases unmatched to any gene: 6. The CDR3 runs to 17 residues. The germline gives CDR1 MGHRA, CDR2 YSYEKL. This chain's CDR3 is CASSQDASGRKTYEQYF. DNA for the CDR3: TGCGCCAGCAGCCAAGATGCTAGCGGGAGGAAAACCTACGAGCAGTACTTC.

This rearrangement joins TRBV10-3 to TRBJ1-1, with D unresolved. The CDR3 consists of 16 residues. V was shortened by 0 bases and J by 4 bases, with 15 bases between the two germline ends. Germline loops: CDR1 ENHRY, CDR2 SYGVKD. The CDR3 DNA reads TGTGCCATCAGTGAGTCGAGTTGGAGGTCTCTCACTGAAGCTTTCTTT. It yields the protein CAISESSWRSLTEAFF.

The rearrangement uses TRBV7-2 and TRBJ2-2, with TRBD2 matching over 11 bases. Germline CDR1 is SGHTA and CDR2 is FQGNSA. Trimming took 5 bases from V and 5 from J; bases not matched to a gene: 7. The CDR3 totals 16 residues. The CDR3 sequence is CASSPGRLAGTGELFF. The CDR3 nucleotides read TGTGCCAGCAGCCCCGGGAGACTAGCGGGGACCGGGGAGCTGTTTTTT.

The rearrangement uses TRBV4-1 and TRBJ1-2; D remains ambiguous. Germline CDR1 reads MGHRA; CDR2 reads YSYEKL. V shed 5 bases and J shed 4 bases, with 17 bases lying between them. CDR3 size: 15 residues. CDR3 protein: CASSSPGGQIYGYTF. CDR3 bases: TGCGCCAGCAGCTCACCAGGCGGCCAGATCTATGGCTACACCTTC.

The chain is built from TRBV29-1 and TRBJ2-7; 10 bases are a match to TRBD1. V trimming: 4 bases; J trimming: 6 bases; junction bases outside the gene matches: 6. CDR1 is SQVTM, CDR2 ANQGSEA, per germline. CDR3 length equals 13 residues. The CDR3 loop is CSVGRDRGGEQYF. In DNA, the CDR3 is TGCAGCGTTGGCCGGGACAGGGGTGGCGAGCAGTACTTC.

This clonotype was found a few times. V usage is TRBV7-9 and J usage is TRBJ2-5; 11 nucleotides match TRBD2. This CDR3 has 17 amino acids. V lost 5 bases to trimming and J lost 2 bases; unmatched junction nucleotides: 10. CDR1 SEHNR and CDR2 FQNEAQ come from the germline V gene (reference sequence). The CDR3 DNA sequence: TGTGCCAGCAGCCCAGTAGCGACTAGCGGGGAACAAGAGACCCAGTACTTC. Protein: CASSPVATSGEQETQYF.

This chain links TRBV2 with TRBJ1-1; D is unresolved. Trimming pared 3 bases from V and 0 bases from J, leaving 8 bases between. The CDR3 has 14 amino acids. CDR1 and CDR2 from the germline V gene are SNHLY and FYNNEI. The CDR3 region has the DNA TGTGCCAGCAGTGAGACGGTTTTGAACACTGAAGCTTTCTTT. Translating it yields CASSETVLNTEAFF.

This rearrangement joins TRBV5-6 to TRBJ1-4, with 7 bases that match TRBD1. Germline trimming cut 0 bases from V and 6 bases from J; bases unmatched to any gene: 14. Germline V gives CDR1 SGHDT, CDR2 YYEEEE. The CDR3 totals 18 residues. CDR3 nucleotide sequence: TGTGCCAGCAGCTTGGTTTCGGCAGGGGGGCTCCCTGATGAAAAACTGTTTTTT. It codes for CASSLVSAGGLPDEKLFF.

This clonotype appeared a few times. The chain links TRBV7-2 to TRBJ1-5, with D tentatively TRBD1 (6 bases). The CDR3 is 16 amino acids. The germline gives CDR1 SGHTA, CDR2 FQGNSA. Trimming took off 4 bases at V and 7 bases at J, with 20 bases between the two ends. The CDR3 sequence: CASSSPLHGQIQPQHF. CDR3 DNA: TGTGCCAGCAGCTCCCCTCTCCATGGACAGATCCAGCCCCAGCATTTT. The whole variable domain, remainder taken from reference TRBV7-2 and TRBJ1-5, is GAGVSQSPSNKVTEKGKDVELRCDPISGHTALYWYRQSLGQGLEFLIYFQGNSAPDKSGLPSDRFSAERTGGSVSTLTIQRTQQEDSAVYLCASSSPLHGQIQPQHFGDGTRLSIL.

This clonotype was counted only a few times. CDR3 residues: CASTPTGSSYEQYF. CDR3 coding DNA: TGTGCCAGCACCCCGACAGGGAGCTCCTACGAGCAGTACTTC. This rearrangement joins TRBV6-6 to TRBJ2-7; 7 bases agree with TRBD1. V lost 7 bases to trimming and J lost 0 bases; unmatched junction nucleotides: 6. Per the germline V gene, CDR1 is MNHNY and CDR2 is SVGAGI (reference sequence). This CDR3 is built from 14 residues.

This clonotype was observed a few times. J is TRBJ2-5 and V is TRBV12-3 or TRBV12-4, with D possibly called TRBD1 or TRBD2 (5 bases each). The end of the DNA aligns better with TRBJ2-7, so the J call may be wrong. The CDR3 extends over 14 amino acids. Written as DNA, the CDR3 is TGTGCCAGCACCCTAGGGGCTAGCTCCCTCGAGCAGTACTTC. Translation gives CASTLGASSLEQYF.

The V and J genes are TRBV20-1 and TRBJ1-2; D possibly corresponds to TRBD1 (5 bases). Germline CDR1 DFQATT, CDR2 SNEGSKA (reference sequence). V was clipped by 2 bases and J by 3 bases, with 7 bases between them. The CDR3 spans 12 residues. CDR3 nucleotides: TGCAGTGCTAGAATAGGGGACTATGGCTACACCTTC. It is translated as CSARIGDYGYTF.

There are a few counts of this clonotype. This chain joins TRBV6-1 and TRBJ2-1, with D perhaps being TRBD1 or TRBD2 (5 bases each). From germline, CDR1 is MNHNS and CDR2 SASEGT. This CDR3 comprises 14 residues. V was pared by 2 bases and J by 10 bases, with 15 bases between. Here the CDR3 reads CASSELPGPGEQFF. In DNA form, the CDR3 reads TGTGCCAGCAGTGAATTGCCAGGGCCGGGGGAGCAGTTCTTC.

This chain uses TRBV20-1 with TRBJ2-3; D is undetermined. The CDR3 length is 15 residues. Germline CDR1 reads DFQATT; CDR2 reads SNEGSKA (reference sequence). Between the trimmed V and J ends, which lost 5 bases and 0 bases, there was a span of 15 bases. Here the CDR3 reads CSASTTVPSTDTQYF. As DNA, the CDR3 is TGCAGTGCTTCTACGACCGTCCCTAGCACAGATACGCAGTATTTT.

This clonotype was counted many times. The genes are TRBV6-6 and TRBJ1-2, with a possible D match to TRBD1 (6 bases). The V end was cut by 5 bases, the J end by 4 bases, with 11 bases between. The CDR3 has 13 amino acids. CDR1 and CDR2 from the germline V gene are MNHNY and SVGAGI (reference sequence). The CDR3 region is CASSLTGFYGYTF. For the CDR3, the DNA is TGTGCCAGCAGTCTCACAGGGTTCTATGGCTACACCTTC.